This entry is about one TCR beta chain. The antigen is not known. This entry is derived from a study of T-cell reconstitution after alpha-beta-depleted transplantation in children. General study findings and limits: The high TCRbeta diversity at day 60 in some patients came from surviving recipient T cells and thymic progenitors. The authors attributed T-cell counts and diversity one year after transplant mostly to newly produced T cells.

Per germline, CDR1 DFQATT and CDR2 SNEGSKA (reference sequence). V was pared by 1 base and J by 4 bases, with 14 bases between. The CDR3 extends over 15 amino acids. For TCRbeta, the library was prepared with unique molecular identifiers. One entry per CDR3 protein, called by TCRdb with MiXCR from the PCR reads. Among roughly 110,000 distinct CDR3 sequences listed, 10% were seen once. This specimen was PBMCs, taken before TCRalphabeta/CD19-depleted stem cell transplant. The sequence was obtained from a boy younger than 10 with acute lymphoblastic leukemia, due to receive a stem cell transplant. The chain joins TRBV20-1 to TRBJ1-5; perhaps TRBD1 as D (6 bases). Written as DNA, the CDR3 is TGCAGTGCTAGAGTAGAGGGTAGGGGGAATCAGCCCCAGCATTTT. This sequence encodes CSARVEGRGNQPQHF.